This is a list of T cell receptor beta chains from one sample in a study of T cell changes during pregnancy in multiple sclerosis. Here immunoSEQ multiplex PCR was the method, and the copy in TCRdb shows in-frame clones only, minus some. Of tens of thousands of clones listed, about 91% were seen once; the top ten hold less than 6%. Sequencing was performed on CD8+ T cells from peripheral blood mononuclear cells, taken before pregnancy. The receptors shown here come from a female donor with multiple sclerosis, enrolled in a pregnancy study. The CDR3 runs from the conserved cysteine through the conserved F or W. A D gene is named only where the DNA matches it firmly. Only some rows state a clone size, as once, few, many or a class for expanded clones.

TRBV7-9	-	TRBJ2-1	-	TGTGCCAGCAGCTCAGGGCCCCTCAATGAGCAGTTCTTC	CASSSGPLNEQFF
TRBV18	-	TRBJ2-7	-	TGTGCCAGCTCACCCGAGCACAGGAGAAACTCCTACGAGCAGTACTTC	CASSPEHRRNSYEQYF
TRBV7-3	-	TRBJ2-1	-	TGTGCCAGCAGCTTTGGACCCGGGGGCTACAATGAGCAGTTCTTC	CASSFGPGGYNEQFF
TRBV6-4	-	TRBJ2-3	TRBD2	TGTGCCAGCAGTGGAGTAGCGGGGGGCACAGATACGCAGTATTTT	CASSGVAGGTDTQYF
TRBV5-6	-	TRBJ1-4	TRBD1	TGTGCCAGCAGCTTCGGGACAGGAGCTCTGGGAAAACTGTTTTTT	CASSFGTGALGKLFF
TRBV11-2	-	TRBJ1-3	-	TGTGCCAGCAGCTTAGTGGGGCGACCTGGAAACACCATATATTTT	CASSLVGRPGNTIYF
TRBV19	-	TRBJ2-7	-	TGTGCCAGTAGTATCCTACAGGGTGCCGGCTACGAGCAGTACTTC	CASSILQGAGYEQYF
TRBV2	-	TRBJ1-2	TRBD1	TGTGCCAGCAGTGAAGGGACAGGGGAGGGCTACACCTTC	CASSEGTGEGYTF
TRBV4-1	-	TRBJ2-7	-	TGCGCCAGCAGCCAAGAGGCGGGTATCTACGAGCAGTACTTC	CASSQEAGIYEQYF
TRBV18	-	TRBJ2-5	TRBD1	TGTGCCAGCTCACCACCGATAGGACAGGGAGAGACCCAGTACTTC	CASSPPIGQGETQYF
TRBV19	-	TRBJ2-7	-	TGTGCCAGTAGTGCCGGAACAGGGATAGCCTACGAGCAGTACTTC	CASSAGTGIAYEQYF
TRBV27	-	TRBJ1-1	-	TGTGCCAGCAGTTTATCGATGGACAGAGCGACGAACACTGAAGCTTTCTTT	CASSLSMDRATNTEAFF
TRBV27	-	TRBJ2-7	TRBD2	TGTGCCAGCAGTTTGCGGGGGGTTACCTACGAGCAGTACTTC	CASSLRGVTYEQYF
TRBV9	-	TRBJ2-5	TRBD2	TGTGCCAGCAGCGGGGGAGGGCCTCAAGAGACCCAGTACTTC	CASSGGGPQETQYF
TRBV6-1	-	TRBJ2-3	-	TGTGCCAGCAGTGAAGCTCTACCTTTCCATAGCACAGATACGCAGTATTTT	CASSEALPFHSTDTQYF
TRBV9	-	TRBJ2-1	TRBD2	TGTGCCAGCAGCGTAGAGGCTAGCGGGGGGCACTACCAGTTCTTC	CASSVEASGGHYQFF
TRBV29-1	-	TRBJ1-2	TRBD1	TGCAGCGCTGGGAAACAGGGGTTGGAACGGAACGGCTACACCTTC	CSAGKQGLERNGYTF
TRBV7-7	-	TRBJ2-3	-	TGTGCTAGCAGTGCCGCCATGGCGCCCCCCGGGGATACGCAGTATTTT	CASSAAMAPPGDTQYF
TRBV30	-	TRBJ1-5	-	TGTGCCTGGACCGACGGGGGGGACAATCAGCCCCAGCATTTT	CAWTDGGDNQPQHF
TRBV7-9	-	TRBJ2-1	TRBD2	TGTGCCAGCAGCTTAGGCGGGGGGCAGGAGGAGCAGTTCTTC	CASSLGGGQEEQFF
TRBV18	-	TRBJ1-2	-	TGTGCCAGCTCACCGAGTAGGGGCCAAGACAGATCAGGCTACACCTTC	CASSPSRGQDRSGYTF
TRBV13	-	TRBJ1-5	-	TGTGCCAGCAGCCAGGGAGGGAAGGGGCAGCCCCAGCATTTT	CASSQGGKGQPQHF
TRBV6-1	-	TRBJ2-7	TRBD1	TGTGCCAGCCCCCGGACAGGGGGTTCCTACGAGCAGTACTTC	CASPRTGGSYEQYF
TRBV5-1	-	TRBJ1-2	-	TGCGCCAGCAGCGAAGCCGGGGGTACCTATGGCTACACCTTC	CASSEAGGTYGYTF
TRBV9	-	TRBJ2-2	-	TGTGCCAGCAGCGTAGATCAAACCGGGGAGCTGTTTTTT	CASSVDQTGELFF
TRBV6-6	-	TRBJ2-7	-	TGTGCCAGCAGTCAGGGGGGTGGGTTCTACGAGCAGTACTTC	CASSQGGGFYEQYF
TRBV11-2	-	TRBJ1-3	TRBD1	TGTGCCAGCAGCTTATGGCGGTTACAGGGGGGAAACACCATATATTTT	CASSLWRLQGGNTIYF
TRBV6-4	-	TRBJ2-3	TRBD2	TGTGCCAGCAGTGACAGGACTAGCGGGGACACAGATACGCAGTATTTT	CASSDRTSGDTDTQYF
TRBV2	once	TRBJ1-6	-	TGTGCCAGCAGTGGAGTAGCAGTTTCACCCCTCCACTTT	CASSGVAVSPLHF
TRBV11-2	many	TRBJ1-2	TRBD1	TGTGCCAGCAGCTCAGGGGGTGATGGCTACACCTTC	CASSSGGDGYTF
TRBV5-1	-	TRBJ2-3	TRBD1	TGCGCCAGCAGCTTGATGGGACAGGGGGCCCCAGATACGCAGTATTTT	CASSLMGQGAPDTQYF
TRBV27	-	TRBJ2-1	-	TGTGCCAGCAGTTTATTGCTGGGCCTCGGGGACAATGAGCAGTTCTTC	CASSLLLGLGDNEQFF
TRBV18	-	TRBJ2-1	TRBD2	TGTGCCAGCTCACGGGGGGGAGATGAGCAGTTCTTC	CASSRGGDEQFF
TRBV13	-	TRBJ2-3	TRBD2	TGTGCCAGCAGCTTGTCTAGCGGGGGGGCATGGGCAGATACGCAGTATTTT	CASSLSSGGAWADTQYF
TRBV5-3	-	TRBJ1-5	-	TGTGCCAGAAGCTCGGTGGGGGGTAGTAATCAGCCCCAGCATTTT	CARSSVGGSNQPQHF
TRBV4-1	-	TRBJ1-1	-	TGCGCCAGCAGCCAAGACCCTGCGGGGGTGAACACTGAAGCTTTCTTT	CASSQDPAGVNTEAFF
TRBV6-5	-	TRBJ2-7	TRBD2	TGTGCCACCGCGACTAGCGGGGGCCACGAGCAGTACTTC	CATATSGGHEQYF
TRBV9	-	TRBJ2-7	TRBD1	TGTGCCAGCAGCACATCGGGACAGGGTGTCTACGAGCAGTACTTC	CASSTSGQGVYEQYF
TRBV6-5	-	TRBJ2-1	TRBD1	TGTGCCAGCAGTTACTCCGGACAGGGTCACAATGAGCAGTTCTTC	CASSYSGQGHNEQFF
TRBV4-1	few	TRBJ2-5	TRBD1	TGCGCCAGCAGCCAAGGTGACAGGGCAGAGACCCAGTACTTC	CASSQGDRAETQYF
TRBV25-1	few	TRBJ1-6	TRBD1	TGTGCCAGCAGTGAACAGGGGGCAGATTCACCCCTCCACTTT	CASSEQGADSPLHF
TRBV11-2	-	TRBJ2-7	TRBD2	TGTGCCAGCAGCTTAGAAAGCCCTTGGACTAGCGGGGGGAATTACGAGCAGTACTTC	CASSLESPWTSGGNYEQYF
TRBV11-3	-	TRBJ2-7	TRBD2	TGTGCCAGCAGCCGAGGGACTAGCGGATTGCCTGAGCAGTACTTC	CASSRGTSGLPEQYF
TRBV19	-	TRBJ2-1	TRBD2	TGTGCCAGTAGTCCAGCGGGGGGCCCAAACAATGAGCAGTTCTTC	CASSPAGGPNNEQFF
TRBV14	-	TRBJ1-2	-	TGTGCCAGCAGCCAGTCCACCCGGATTGGAGGTTATGGCTACACCTTC	CASSQSTRIGGYGYTF
TRBV4-1	-	TRBJ2-5	-	TGCGCCAGCAGCCAAGTAACAGGATTGGAGACCCAGTACTTC	CASSQVTGLETQYF
TRBV30	-	TRBJ2-4	TRBD1	TGTGCCTGGGGACAGGGAAACATTCAGTACTTC	CAWGQGNIQYF
TRBV28	once	TRBJ2-7	-	TGTGCCAGCAGCCAATTTACGGGCTACGAGCAGTACTTC	CASSQFTGYEQYF
TRBV9	-	TRBJ2-3	TRBD2	TGTGCCAGCAGCCCTAGGACTAGCGGGGACACAGATACGCAGTATTTT	CASSPRTSGDTDTQYF
TRBV6-1	few	TRBJ2-3	-	TGTGCCAGCAGGGAGACAGGCCTTAGCACAGATACGCAGTATTTT	CASRETGLSTDTQYF
TRBV19	-	TRBJ2-3	TRBD2	TGTGCCAGTAGTATCCTCTCTGGGGGGGATTCCGATACGCAGTATTTT	CASSILSGGDSDTQYF